This TCR beta chain appears in the sequencing data of a study of PD-1 blockade in classical Hodgkin lymphoma (dated by TCRdb to the early 2020s). A note on the overall study: Nivolumab dosing was 3 mg/kg intravenously every 2 weeks, continuing until either disease progression or unacceptable toxicity. The study used TCR beta sequencing and CyTOF to define a peripheral blood immune signature of response to PD-1 blockade in classical Hodgkin lymphoma. Study-wide findings and limitations: Patients starting nivolumab less than 1 year after ASCT had lower diversity and were excluded from later analyses to avoid confounding by immune reconstitution. Baseline diversity similar to that of newly diagnosed patients was observed in trial patients achieving complete response, whereas significantly lower diversity was observed in partial responders and progressors. Baseline TCR diversity was reported to be lower in newly diagnosed patients than in healthy donors and to be lower still in relapsed/refractory patients. CD4+ but not CD8+ TCR diversity rose significantly by C4D1 (p=0.0027 vs p=0.16), most apparent in complete responders (p=0.02). The study was restricted to a single clinical trial cohort, and the causes of repertoire differences, possibly disease activity or prior therapy, were left undefined.

Reading the label with the study, this specimen's time point is: cycle 4 day 1 (C4D1), after 6 weeks of nivolumab. Relapse after autologous stem cell transplantation had occurred in all trial patients, and cohorts A, B and C were distinguished by prior brentuximab vedotin exposure. A total of more than 55 patients with relapsed/refractory classical Hodgkin lymphoma made up the trial cohort, and each patient's best overall response was complete response, partial response or progressive disease. Single-agent nivolumab was administered to trial patients in the multi-cohort phase II CheckMate 205 trial. Best overall response was determined by an independent review committee according to the 2007 International Working Group response criteria. Trial PBMCs were collected just before the start of nivolumab (C1D1) and during therapy at cycle 2 day 1 and cycle 4 day 1. Peripheral blood was collected in 8 mL Vacutainer Cell Preparation Tubes, from which PBMCs were isolated by centrifugation and then cryopreserved.

Spanning cysteine to phenylalanine, the CDR3 consists of 14 amino acids. CDR3 DNA is the only sequence kept; it has 42 bases, read in frame from the first base. Reading the germline V gene gives CDR1 SGHAT and CDR2 FQNNGV. The germline V and J ends show losses of 6 bases and 15 bases respectively, and no gene match explains 13 bases of the junction. The Qiagen DNeasy kit was used to extract genomic DNA both from unsorted PBMCs and from the negatively selected CD4+ and CD8+ fractions. TCR beta CDR3 regions were subjected to amplification by immunoSEQ multiplex PCR with primers that anneal to V and J segments. A synthetic immune receptor repertoire was used to minimize amplification bias, and any remaining bias was removed computationally after sequencing. Per the original workflow: Repertoire diversity was quantified as the Shannon entropy index using custom Python scripts. The unsorted, CD4+ and CD8+ repertoires were each analyzed separately, with the exception of combined analyses, where CD4+ and CD8+ sequences were merged in silico. A clone counted as expanded when the clone's frequency after treatment rose at least 2-fold relative to C1D1, and clones undetected at baseline were given a pseudocount of 0.5. Singleton clones were defined as clones with 0 or 1 copy at C1D1, and non-singleton clones were defined as clones with 2 or more copies. Clones expanded in unsorted samples were assigned a CD4+, CD8+ or unknown annotation through matching of protein sequences in sorted samples from the same patient. Diversity changes from C1D1 to C4D1 were tested in paired samples using Wilcoxon tests. In its TCRdb copy, this immuneACCESS table keeps in-frame sequences only and misses some clones. Where compared with another copy, unresolved V genes explain less than half of these, and the others have no known cause. That table supplies the V and J calls and clone size; D and trimming were determined from the DNA. For this sample the table gives over 60,000 clones, of which more than 90% were detected only once. Around 8% of the sample goes to the ten largest clones.

As for this clone: Its antigen specificity is not known. It has no much larger one-base neighbor in the sample; base qualities were not kept.

This specimen consisted of peripheral blood mononuclear cells (PBMCs), obtained before the fourth cycle of nivolumab. The TCR was taken from a human donor with classical Hodgkin lymphoma. This sequence uses TRBV11-2 and TRBJ2-1, with 11 junctional bases fitting TRBD2. The CDR3 has the sequence CASSIPSGGPVPFF. The DNA is as follows: TGTGCCAGCAGTATTCCTAGCGGGGGGCCGGTCCCGTTCTTC. The CDR3 plus the reference TRBV11-2 and TRBJ2-1 genes for the other parts give the full variable domain: EAGVAQSPRYKIIEKRQSVAFWCNPISGHATLYWYQQILGQGPKLLIQFQNNGVVDDSQLPKDRFSAERLKGVDSTLKIQPAKLEDSAVYLCASSIPSGGPVPFFGPGTRLTVL.